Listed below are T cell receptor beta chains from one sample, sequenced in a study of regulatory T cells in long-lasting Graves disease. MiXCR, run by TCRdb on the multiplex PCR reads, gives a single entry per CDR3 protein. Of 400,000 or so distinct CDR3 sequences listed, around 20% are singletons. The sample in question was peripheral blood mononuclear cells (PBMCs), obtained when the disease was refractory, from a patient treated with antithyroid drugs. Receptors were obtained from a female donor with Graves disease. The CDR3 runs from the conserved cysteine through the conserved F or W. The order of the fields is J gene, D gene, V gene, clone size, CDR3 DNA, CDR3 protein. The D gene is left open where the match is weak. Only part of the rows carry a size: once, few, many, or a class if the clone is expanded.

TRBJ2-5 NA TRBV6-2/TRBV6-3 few TGTGCCAGCAGTGACCTGGCCACAGCAGAGACCCAGTACTTC CASSDLATAETQYF
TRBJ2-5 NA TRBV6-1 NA TGTGCCAGCAGTACAACAAGAAAAGAAGAGACCCAGTACTTC CASSTTRKEETQYF
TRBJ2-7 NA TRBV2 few TGTGCCAGCGCCGATGGCGGGATAAGCTCCTACGAGCAGTACTTC CASADGGISSYEQYF
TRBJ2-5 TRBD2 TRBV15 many TGTGCCACCAGCACCCGGAGGACTAGCGGGAGGGCCTTAGTGGAGACCCAGTACTTC CATSTRRTSGRALVETQYF
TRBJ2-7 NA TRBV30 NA TGTGCCTGGAGTGTATTCGGCTACGAGCAGTACTTC CAWSVFGYEQYF
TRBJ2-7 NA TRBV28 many TGTGCCACCCTAGGAGGGCAATCCTACGAGCAGTACTTC CATLGGQSYEQYF
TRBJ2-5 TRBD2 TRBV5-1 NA TGCGCCAGCAGCTCGCCGGGACTAGCGGGAAAAGAGACCCAGTACTTC CASSSPGLAGKETQYF
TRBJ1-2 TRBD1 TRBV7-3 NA TGTGCCAGCAGCTTAGAGGGGGCGCCTGGCTACACCTTC CASSLEGAPGYTF
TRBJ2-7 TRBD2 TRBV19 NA TGTGCCAGTAGCACGACTAGCGGGACTTACTACGAGCAGTACTTC CASSTTSGTYYEQYF
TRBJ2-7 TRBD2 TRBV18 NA TGTGCCAGCTCACCACCGGGACTAGCGGGCCCCTACGAACAGTACTTC CASSPPGLAGPYEQYF
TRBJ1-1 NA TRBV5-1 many TGCGCCAGCAGCTCGCCGCTCAAGGCAGGGGTGGACACTGAAGCTTTCTTT CASSSPLKAGVDTEAFF
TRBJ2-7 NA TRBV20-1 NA TGCAGTGCTGGATCCGGGACGGCCTCCTACGAGCAGTACTTC CSAGSGTASYEQYF
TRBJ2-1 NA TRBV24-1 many TGTGCCACCAGTGATTCTACCGTGGGGTCCAATGAGCAGTTCTTC CATSDSTVGSNEQFF
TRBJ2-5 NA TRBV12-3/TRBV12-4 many TGTGCCAGCACCCCTGGGACATTAACAGAGACCCAGTACTTC CASTPGTLTETQYF
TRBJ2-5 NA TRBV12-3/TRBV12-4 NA TGTGCCAGCAGTGCGCCGGGACCCAGGGAGACCCAGTACTTC CASSAPGPRETQYF
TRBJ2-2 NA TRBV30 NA TGTGCCTGGAGGACCCCTAATTGGGGGGAACCCGGGGAGCTGTTTTTT CAWRTPNWGEPGELFF
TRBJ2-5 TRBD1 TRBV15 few TGTGCCACCAGCAGAGATATTGTCCGGGACAGGGCGGAAGAGACCCAGTACTTC CATSRDIVRDRAEETQYF
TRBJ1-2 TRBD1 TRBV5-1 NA TGCGCCAGCAGCTTGGTCCCGGGACAGGGTTCGTACACCTTC CASSLVPGQGSYTF
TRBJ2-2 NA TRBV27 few TGTGCCAGCAGTTTACAACAGGGTCGCACCGGGGAGCTGTTTTTT CASSLQQGRTGELFF
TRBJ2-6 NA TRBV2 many TGTGCCAGCTCTCTTAGGGGATTCAACTCTGGGGCCAACGTCCTGACTTTC CASSLRGFNSGANVLTF
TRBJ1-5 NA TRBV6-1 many TGTGCCAGCAGTGCCAGACGGGGCAATCAGCCCCAGCATTTT CASSARRGNQPQHF
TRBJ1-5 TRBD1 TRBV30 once TGTGCCTGGAGTGGAGGACAGGGGGCAAATCAGCCCCAGCATTTT CAWSGGQGANQPQHF
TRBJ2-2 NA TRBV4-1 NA TGCGCCAGCAGCCAGGGTTGGTCCGGGGAGCTGTTTTTT CASSQGWSGELFF
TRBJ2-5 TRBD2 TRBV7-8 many TGTGCCAGCAGCTCCCCCGGGACTAGCATGGAGACCCAGTACTTC CASSSPGTSMETQYF
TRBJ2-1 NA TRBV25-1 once TGTGCCAGCAGTGATGCTAGCCTGAAGCAGTTCTTC CASSDASLKQFF
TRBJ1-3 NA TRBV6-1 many TGTGCCAGCGAAAATCTGATAGGAGCCGGAAACACCATATATTTT CASENLIGAGNTIYF
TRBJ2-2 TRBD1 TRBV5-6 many TGTGCCAGCAGCACGGACAGGGCCGGGGAGCTGTTTTTT CASSTDRAGELFF
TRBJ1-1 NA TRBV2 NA TGTGCCAGCAGTGGGACCGGGGAATCGAGAGCTTTCTTT CASSGTGESRAFF
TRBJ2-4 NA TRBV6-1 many TGTGCCAGCAGCGGAGCAGGGAAAAACATTCAGTACTTC CASSGAGKNIQYF
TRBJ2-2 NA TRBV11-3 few TGTGCCAGCAGCTCAGGGACATACAAGAACACCGGGGAGCTGTTTTTT CASSSGTYKNTGELFF
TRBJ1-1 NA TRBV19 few TGTGCCAGTGACGTTGGGTGGGGCACTGAAGCTTTCTTT CASDVGWGTEAFF
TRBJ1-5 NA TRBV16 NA TGTGCCAGCAGAAGATCACGGGGTCGGAATCAGCCCCAGCATTTT CASRRSRGRNQPQHF
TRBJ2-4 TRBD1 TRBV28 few TGTGCCAGCATGGGGACAGGCGACAAAAACATTCAGTACTTC CASMGTGDKNIQYF